The clone carrying this T cell receptor beta chain was found many times. The antigen is not known. Regions amplified from RNA transcripts were the TCR beta CDR3 regions. First-round RT-PCR targeting the TCR CDR3 was performed with the HTBI primer set. Each CDR3 protein is one row after TCRdb ran MiXCR on the multiplex PCR reads. The sample includes about 400,000 distinct CDR3 sequences, roughly 15% of them seen just once. These data come from a study of T cells in Graves' hyperthyroidism and ophthalmopathy. Study-level information: Upon initial diagnosis and before any treatment, peripheral blood was collected.

Each ophthalmopathy patient scored at least 3 on the Clinical Activity Score and at least 4 on NOSPECS grade, with duration under 3 months. Study outcomes and limitations: Blood also contained most expanded thyroid clonotypes above 0.001.

From germline, CDR1 is MNHEY and CDR2 SMNVEV (reference sequence). The V end lost 2 bases, the J end lost 3 bases, and 8 bases lay between the germline ends. The CDR3 spans 13 residues. What was sequenced was blood. The chain couples TRBV27 to TRBJ2-7; D gene uncertain. This clonotype was obtained from a woman aged 60-75 years with Graves' ophthalmopathy. As DNA, the CDR3 is TGTGCCAGCAGTTTAGGATCGATCTACGAGCAGTACTTC. Residues: CASSLGSIYEQYF.